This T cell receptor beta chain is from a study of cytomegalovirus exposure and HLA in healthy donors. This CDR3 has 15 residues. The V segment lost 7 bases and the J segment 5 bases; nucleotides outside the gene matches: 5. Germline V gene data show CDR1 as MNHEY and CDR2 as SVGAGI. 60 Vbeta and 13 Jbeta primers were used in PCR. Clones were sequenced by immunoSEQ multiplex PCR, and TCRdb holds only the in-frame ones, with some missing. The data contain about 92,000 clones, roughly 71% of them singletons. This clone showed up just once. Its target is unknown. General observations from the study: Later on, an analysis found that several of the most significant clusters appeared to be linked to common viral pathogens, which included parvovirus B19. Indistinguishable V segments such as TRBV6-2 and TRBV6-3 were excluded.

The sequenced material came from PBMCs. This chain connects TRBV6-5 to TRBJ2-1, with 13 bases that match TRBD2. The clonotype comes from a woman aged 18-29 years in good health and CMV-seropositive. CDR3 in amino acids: CASIGLAGAHNEQFF. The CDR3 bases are TGTGCCAGCATCGGACTAGCGGGAGCCCACAATGAGCAGTTCTTC.